Included here is one T cell receptor beta chain sequence, with context. The antigen remains unidentified. This sample was included in a study of CD8 T cells in ankylosing spondylitis. Findings and limits, study-wide: Relatively rare in peripheral blood, disease-linked clones were also CD8+. Some of these motif variants have turned up before, in reports on reactive arthritis synovial fluid and blood. Blood from ankylosing spondylitis patients appeared to carry a characteristic roughly 8-variant TCR beta motif.

Germline V gene data show CDR1 as SGHVS and CDR2 as FQNEAQ. Trimming removed 0 bases from V and 9 bases from J, with 21 bases in between. The CDR3 is made up of 17 amino acids. TCRdb re-called the 5' RACE reads through MiXCR, storing one row per CDR3 protein. The sample lists some 700,000 distinct CDR3 sequences; 15% to 20% were seen once. This TCR came from a male donor with ankylosing spondylitis. Sequencing was carried out using blood, either unsorted or a sorted T cell fraction (not recorded which). The chain couples TRBV7-8 to TRBJ2-1; D possibly corresponds to TRBD2 (6 bases). The CDR3 reads CASSLAPLAGPRGEQFF. The CDR3, as DNA: TGTGCCAGCAGCTTAGCCCCCCTCGCGGGGCCCCGGGGTGAGCAGTTCTTC.